The 17 T cell receptor beta chains reported below all come from one sample, sequenced in a study of cytomegalovirus exposure and HLA in healthy donors. A multiplex PCR was run with 60 Vbeta primers and 13 Jbeta primers. Assay used: immunoSEQ multiplex PCR; TCRdb lists only in-frame clones, some missing. The sample lists around 150,000 clones, around 77% occurring once. Sequencing used PBMCs. The origin of the receptors is a man aged 30 to 39 in good health.

This clone has more than one count but fewer than ten. The rearrangement uses TRBV29-1 and TRBJ2-7, with D possibly being TRBD2 (6 bases). V shed 5 bases and J shed 0 bases, with 8 bases lying between them. Germline lookup yields CDR1 SQVTM and CDR2 ANQGSEA. The CDR3 has 12 residues. The CDR3 DNA is TGCAGCGTTAGCGGGCCCTCCTACGAGCAGTACTTC. Its protein product is CSVSGPSYEQYF.

Notes on this clone: The sample contains more than one DNA sequence encoding this CDR3. The chain joins TRBV30 to TRBJ1-6; 8 bases agree with TRBD1. J lost 9 bases, V lost 0 bases, and 4 bases had no gene match. Germline assignment: CDR1 GTSNPN and CDR2 SVGIG (reference sequence). The CDR3 length is 14 residues. The CDR3 DNA is TGTGCCTGGAGTGTAAGGACAGGGACTTCACCCCTCCACTTT. Translated: CAWSVRTGTSPLHF.

This clone was observed a handful of times. This sequence joins TRBV6-5 and TRBJ1-2; 8 bases are a match to TRBD1. Germline V CDR1 and CDR2: MNHEY, SVGAGI. The CDR3 covers 15 residues. Trimming at V came to 6 bases and at J to 0 bases, leaving 6 bases not matched to a gene. DNA of the CDR3: TGTGCCAGCAGGAGACAGGGGAGAGCTAACTATGGCTACACCTTC. Residues: CASRRQGRANYGYTF.

This clone was detected a few times. V gene TRBV6-6 combines with J gene TRBJ2-3; a weak D match, TRBD2 (6 bases). V lost 6 bases and J lost 3, with 13 bases in between. Germline V CDR1 and CDR2: MNHNY, SVGAGI (reference sequence). The CDR3 consists of 14 residues. CDR3 coding DNA: TGTGCCAGCAGGGGTGGCGGGGAGACAGATACGCAGTATTTT. The encoded protein is CASRGGGETDTQYF.

The chain links TRBV9 to TRBJ2-2; D not certain. Germline CDR1 and CDR2: SGDLS and YYNGEE. The CDR3 loop spans 15 amino acids. The V end lost 6 bases, the J end lost 4 bases, and 16 bases lay between the germline ends. This CDR3 is CASTSFGSGTGELFF. Here the CDR3 DNA reads TGTGCCAGCACCTCCTTCGGGTCGGGCACCGGGGAGCTGTTTTTT. Full variable domain (remainder filled in from reference TRBV9 and TRBJ2-2): DSGVTQTPKHLITATGQRVTLRCSPRSGDLSVYWYQQSLDQGLQFLIQYYNGEERAKGNILERFSAQQFPDLHSELNLSSLELGDSALYFCASTSFGSGTGELFFGEGSRLTVL.

The chain carries TRBV6-5 and TRBJ1-3, with D hard to call. V dropped 0 bases and J dropped 2 bases, with 11 bases sitting between them. The CDR3 spans 16 residues. Germline CDR1 reads MNHEY; CDR2 reads SVGAGI. The CDR3 loop reads CASSYSPGSPGNTIYF. In nucleotides, the CDR3 is TGTGCCAGCAGTTACTCCCCAGGATCCCCTGGAAACACCATATATTTT.

The chain carries TRBV7-2 and TRBJ2-5; 7 bases match TRBD2. The J call could be wrong; TRBJ2-7 is a better fit for the DNA end. This CDR3 contains 12 residues. Germline V CDR1 and CDR2: SGHTA, FQGNSA. This CDR3 is CASSIRTSEQYF. The CDR3 DNA follows: TGTGCCAGCAGTATAAGGACTAGCGAGCAGTACTTC.

This clone was observed once. V is TRBV7-9 and J is TRBJ2-5; D gene unclear. Trimming shortened V by 4 bases and J by 1 base, and 7 bases separated the two germline ends. The germline gives CDR1 SEHNR, CDR2 FQNEAQ (reference sequence). The CDR3 is 13 residues long. CDR3 residues: CASSYEAQETQYF. CDR3 DNA: TGTGCCAGCAGCTATGAAGCCCAAGAGACCCAGTACTTC.

The rearrangement joins TRBV4-2 to TRBJ2-2, with 14 bases aligning to TRBD2. Germline CDR1 and CDR2: LGHNA and YNFKEQ. The CDR3 runs to 17 residues. With 3 bases clipped from V and 0 bases from J, the junction kept 0 bases outside the gene matches. CDR3 bases: TGTGCCAGCAGCCAGGGACTAGCGGGAGCGAACACCGGGGAGCTGTTTTTT. Translating it yields CASSQGLAGANTGELFF.

V and J are TRBV19 and TRBJ2-1, with 10 nucleotides matching TRBD2. Germline V gene sequence: CDR1 LNHDA, CDR2 SQIVND (reference sequence). V gave up 7 bases and J gave up 4 bases; unmatched junction bases: 4. This CDR3 comprises 14 residues. The CDR3 protein is CASKAGGPYNEQFF. The CDR3 nucleotides are TGTGCCAGTAAAGCGGGAGGGCCGTACAATGAGCAGTTCTTC.

The chain couples TRBV5-1 to TRBJ2-1; TRBD2 agrees at 11 bases. The CDR3 runs 18 residues. Per the germline V gene, CDR1 is SGHRS and CDR2 is YFSETQ. J gave up 0 bases and V 5 bases, and 10 bases lay outside the gene matches. The CDR3 nucleotides read TGCGCCAGCAGGGCGGGACTAGCGGACTTTTTCTCCTACAATGAGCAGTTCTTC. The encoded protein is CASRAGLADFFSYNEQFF.

This sequence joins TRBV7-9 and TRBJ1-3; D ambiguous. The V end was cut by 1 base, the J end by 3 bases, with 4 bases between. CDR3 length: 13 residues. Per germline, CDR1 SEHNR and CDR2 FQNEAQ (reference sequence). CDR3 nucleotide sequence: TGTGCCAGCAGCTTAGACAGTGGAAACACCATATATTTT. Its translation is CASSLDSGNTIYF.

The chain is built from TRBV28 and TRBJ2-4, with TRBD2 as a possible D gene (6 bases). From germline, CDR1 is MDHEN and CDR2 SYDVKM. V lost 5 bases, J lost 0 bases, and 14 bases lay in between. The CDR3 covers 16 residues. The CDR3 DNA reads as TGTGCCAGCAGTAATCCTAGCGAACTAGCCAAAAACATTCAGTACTTC. Its protein product is CASSNPSELAKNIQYF.

The chain recombines TRBV28 with TRBJ1-1, with D uncertain. CDR3 length: 15 residues. The V and J ends lost 1 base and 3 bases respectively, with 12 bases between them. CDR1 and CDR2 from the germline V gene are MDHEN and SYDVKM. As DNA, the CDR3 is TGTGCCAGCAGTTTATCGGCCGAGGGCCACACTGAAGCTTTCTTT. Translating gives CASSLSAEGHTEAFF.

The rearrangement links TRBV28 to TRBJ2-6, with 8 bases identical to TRBD1. Germline values: CDR1 MDHEN, CDR2 SYDVKM. The CDR3 has 16 amino acids. Losses at the gene ends were 7 bases for V and 0 bases for J; bases not matched to a gene: 5. CDR3 DNA: TGTGCCAGCATGAACAGGGGGTTCTCTGGGGCCAACGTCCTGACTTTC. As protein: CASMNRGFSGANVLTF.

The rearrangement joins TRBV5-5 to TRBJ2-7; TRBD1 aligns across 9 bases. Germline trimming cut 0 bases from V and 2 bases from J; bases unmatched to any gene: 0. Germline V gene lookup returns CDR1 SGHKS and CDR2 YYEKEE (reference sequence). The CDR3 spans 14 residues. CDR3 nucleotides: TGTGCCAGCAGCTTGGGGGACAGGGCCTACGAGCAGTACTTC. It is translated as CASSLGDRAYEQYF.

The J gene is TRBJ1-1, the V gene TRBV7-9, with D uncertain. This CDR3 contains 15 residues. The V end was cut by 8 bases, the J end by 5 bases, with 21 bases between. Looked up from germline, CDR1 is SEHNR and CDR2 is FQNEAQ (reference sequence). The CDR3 loop reads CASANRRTTWTEAFF. The DNA for the CDR3 is TGTGCCAGCGCCAACCGGAGGACCACCTGGACTGAAGCTTTCTTT.